The 10 T cell receptor beta chains below were found in one sample sequenced in a study of cytomegalovirus exposure and HLA in healthy donors. PCR amplification relied on 60 Vbeta primers (plus 13 Jbeta primers). This table comes from immunoSEQ multiplex PCR, and its TCRdb copy is limited to in-frame clones, with some not included. Among some 180,000 clones listed, 76% were seen once. The sequenced sample consisted of PBMCs. The receptor set was obtained from a man between 18 and 35 years old in good health and CMV-seronegative.

This chain connects TRBV14 to TRBJ1-1; unclear D gene. Per the germline V gene, CDR1 is SGHDN and CDR2 is FVKESK. Trimming removed 4 bases from V and 2 bases from J, with 14 bases in between. The CDR3 has 15 residues. This chain's CDR3 is CASSRISRGNTEAFF. The CDR3 coding sequence is TGTGCCAGCAGCCGCATTTCCCGGGGTAACACTGAAGCTTTCTTT.

The rearrangement links TRBV15 to TRBJ2-3; D remains unclear. Trimming took 5 bases from V and 1 from J, leaving 13 bases between them. Germline CDR1 is LNHNV and CDR2 is YYDKDF (reference sequence). The CDR3 has 15 residues. This chain's CDR3 is CATSGIGVGTDTQYF. The CDR3 DNA follows: TGTGCCACCAGCGGCATCGGAGTGGGCACAGATACGCAGTATTTT.

The V and J genes are TRBV7-8 and TRBJ2-3, with a possible D match to TRBD2 (5 bases). The germline V gene has CDR1 SGHVS and CDR2 FQNEAQ. The V and J ends lost 4 bases and 6 bases respectively, with 20 bases between them. The length of the CDR3 is 16 residues. The DNA for the CDR3 is TGTGCCAGCAGCTCAGTCGGGGAAGGCCGAGTCGATACGCAGTATTTT. Protein product: CASSSVGEGRVDTQYF. The variable domain in full, completed from reference TRBV7-8 and TRBJ2-3, reads GAGVSQSPRYKVAKRGQDVALRCDPISGHVSLFWYQQALGQGPEFLTYFQNEAQLDKSGLPSDRFFAERPEGSVSTLKIQRTQQEDSAVYLCASSSVGEGRVDTQYFGPGTRLTVL.

The rearrangement links TRBV27 to TRBJ2-7; D is undetermined. CDR3 size: 13 residues. V was shortened by 7 bases and J by 1 base, with 11 bases between the two germline ends. Germline-derived CDR1 and CDR2 are MNHEY and SMNVEV (reference sequence). The CDR3 DNA sequence: TGTGCCAGCACCAGGTTAGGTTCCTACGAGCAGTACTTC. Translation gives CASTRLGSYEQYF.

V is TRBV5-1 and J is TRBJ2-5; 8 nucleotides agree with TRBD1. Germline trimming cut 4 bases from V and 4 bases from J; bases unmatched to any gene: 12. CDR1 is SGHRS, CDR2 YFSETQ, per germline. This CDR3 region has 16 residues. The CDR3 here is CASSLALQGARETQYF. CDR3 bases: TGCGCCAGCAGCCTGGCCCTTCAGGGGGCGAGAGAGACCCAGTACTTC.

V is TRBV7-8 and J is TRBJ1-5; 8 nucleotides align to TRBD1. The CDR3 loop spans 16 amino acids. From germline, CDR1 is SGHVS and CDR2 FQNEAQ. Trimming removed 5 bases from V and 1 base from J; junction bases left unmatched: 7. The CDR3 loop is CASSARQGASNQPQHF. The CDR3 nucleotides are TGTGCCAGCAGCGCGCGTCAGGGGGCAAGCAATCAGCCCCAGCATTTT.

The V call is TRBV6-1, the J call TRBJ1-2; D unclear. Germline loops: CDR1 MNHNS, CDR2 SASEGT. Trimming cost V 6 bases and J 5 bases, with 19 bases left between them. The CDR3 spans 15 residues. The CDR3 coding sequence is TGTGCCAGCAGCCCTACCAGCGCTGACGCTTATGGCTACACCTTC. It is translated as CASSPTSADAYGYTF.

This clone was recorded only once. The gene calls are TRBV28 and TRBJ2-1; maybe TRBD2 (7 bases). V shed 7 bases and J shed 3 bases, with 25 bases lying between them. Germline lookup yields CDR1 MDHEN and CDR2 SYDVKM. The CDR3 is made up of 18 amino acids. CDR3 in amino acids: CASIGGAIMAGNYNEQFF. The CDR3 DNA is TGTGCCAGCATAGGGGGGGCGATAATGGCGGGAAACTACAATGAGCAGTTCTTC.

The CDR3 here is CASSGWAFSPLHF. The CDR3 nucleotides are TGTGCCAGCAGTGGATGGGCATTTTCACCCCTCCACTTT. The genes are TRBV25-1 and TRBJ1-6; D is unresolved. CDR1 is MGHDK, CDR2 SYGVNS, per germline. The CDR3 is 13 amino acids. V was pared by 4 bases and J by 9 bases, with 10 bases between.

This clone was picked up one time. The chain employs TRBV27 and TRBJ2-7; perhaps TRBD2 as D (5 bases). CDR3 size: 14 residues. Germline V CDR1 and CDR2: MNHEY, SMNVEV (reference sequence). Trimming removed 5 bases at V and 4 bases at J, with 15 bases between. This CDR3 is CASSREHRLYEQYF. Written as DNA, the CDR3 is TGTGCCAGCAGTCGGGAACATCGCTTGTACGAGCAGTACTTC.